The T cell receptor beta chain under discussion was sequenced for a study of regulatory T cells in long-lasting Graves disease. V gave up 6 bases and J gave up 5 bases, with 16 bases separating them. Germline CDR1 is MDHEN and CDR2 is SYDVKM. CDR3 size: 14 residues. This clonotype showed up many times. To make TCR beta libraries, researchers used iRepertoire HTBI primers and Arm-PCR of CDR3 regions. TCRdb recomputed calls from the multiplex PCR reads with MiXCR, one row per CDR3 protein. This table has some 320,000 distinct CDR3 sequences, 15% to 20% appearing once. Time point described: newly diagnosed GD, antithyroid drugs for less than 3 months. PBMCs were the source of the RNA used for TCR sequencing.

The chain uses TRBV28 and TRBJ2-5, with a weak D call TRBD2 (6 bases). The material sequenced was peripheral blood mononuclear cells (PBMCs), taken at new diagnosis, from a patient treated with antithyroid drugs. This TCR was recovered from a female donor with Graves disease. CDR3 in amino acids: CASSDSRDWETQYF. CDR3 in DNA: TGTGCCAGCAGCGACTCACGGGACTGGGAGACCCAGTACTTC.